This T cell receptor (beta chain) is from a study of blood T cell repertoires in COVID-19. TCRdb's table, derived via immunoSEQ multiplex PCR, lists solely in-frame clones and lacks some. The table records approximately 300,000 clones, less than 85% of them present only once. V was cut by 6 bases and J by 0 bases, with 6 bases left in between. CDR1 is LGHNA and CDR2 is YSLEER in the germline V gene. This CDR3 comprises 13 residues. The sample taken for sequencing was PBMCs or T cells enriched from blood (not recorded which). The J gene is TRBJ1-3, the V gene TRBV4-3; unclear D gene. The sequence was obtained from a young woman who had been exposed to COVID-19. The CDR3 protein is CASRPSSGNTIYF. The CDR3 nucleotides read TGCGCCAGCAGACCGAGCTCTGGAAACACCATATATTTT.